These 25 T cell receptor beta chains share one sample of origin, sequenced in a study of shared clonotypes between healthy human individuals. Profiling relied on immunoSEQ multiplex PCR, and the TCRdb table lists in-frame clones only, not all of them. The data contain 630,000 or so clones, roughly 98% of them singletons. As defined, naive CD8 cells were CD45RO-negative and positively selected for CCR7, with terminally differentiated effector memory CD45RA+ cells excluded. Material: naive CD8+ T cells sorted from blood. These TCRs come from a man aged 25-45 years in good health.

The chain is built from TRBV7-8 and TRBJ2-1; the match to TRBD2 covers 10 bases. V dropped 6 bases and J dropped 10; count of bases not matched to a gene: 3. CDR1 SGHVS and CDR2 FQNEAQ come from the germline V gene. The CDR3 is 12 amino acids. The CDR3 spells CASRTTSGEQFF. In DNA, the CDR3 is TGTGCCAGCAGAACGACTAGCGGGGAGCAGTTCTTC.

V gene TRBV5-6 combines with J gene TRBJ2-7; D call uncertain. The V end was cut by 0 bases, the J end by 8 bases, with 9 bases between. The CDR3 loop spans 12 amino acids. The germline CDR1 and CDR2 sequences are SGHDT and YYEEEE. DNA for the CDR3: TGTGCCAGCAGCTTGGGTGGAGAAAAGCAGTACTTC. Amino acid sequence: CASSLGGEKQYF.

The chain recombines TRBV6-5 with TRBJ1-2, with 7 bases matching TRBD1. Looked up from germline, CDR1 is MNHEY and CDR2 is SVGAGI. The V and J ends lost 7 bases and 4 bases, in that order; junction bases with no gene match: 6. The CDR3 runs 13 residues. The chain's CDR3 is CASIQGEGYGYTF. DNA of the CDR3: TGTGCCAGCATCCAGGGGGAGGGCTATGGCTACACCTTC.

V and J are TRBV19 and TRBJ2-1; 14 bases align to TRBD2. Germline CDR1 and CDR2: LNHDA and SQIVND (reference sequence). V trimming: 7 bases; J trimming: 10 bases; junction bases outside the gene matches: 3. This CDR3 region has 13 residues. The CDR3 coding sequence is TGTGCCAGTATGGGACTAGCGGGAGTCGAGCAGTTCTTC. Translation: CASMGLAGVEQFF.

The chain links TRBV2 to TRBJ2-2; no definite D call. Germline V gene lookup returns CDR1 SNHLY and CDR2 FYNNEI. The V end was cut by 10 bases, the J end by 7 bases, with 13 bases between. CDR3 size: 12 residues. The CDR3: CATPRKSGELFF. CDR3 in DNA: TGTGCCACCCCACGGAAAAGCGGGGAGCTGTTTTTT.

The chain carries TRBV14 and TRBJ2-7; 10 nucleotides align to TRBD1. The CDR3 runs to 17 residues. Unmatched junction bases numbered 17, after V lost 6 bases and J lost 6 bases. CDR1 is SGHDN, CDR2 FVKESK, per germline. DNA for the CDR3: TGTGCCAGCAGTCTCCATAGCTCCGGGACAGGGGACGCCGAGCAGTACTTC. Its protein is CASSLHSSGTGDAEQYF.

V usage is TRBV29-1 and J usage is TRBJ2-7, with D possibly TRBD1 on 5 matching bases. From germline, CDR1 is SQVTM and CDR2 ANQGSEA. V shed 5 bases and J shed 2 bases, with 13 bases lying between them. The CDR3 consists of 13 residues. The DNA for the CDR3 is TGCAGCGTTTCCGTAATGGGGCCCTACGAGCAGTACTTC. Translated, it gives CSVSVMGPYEQYF.

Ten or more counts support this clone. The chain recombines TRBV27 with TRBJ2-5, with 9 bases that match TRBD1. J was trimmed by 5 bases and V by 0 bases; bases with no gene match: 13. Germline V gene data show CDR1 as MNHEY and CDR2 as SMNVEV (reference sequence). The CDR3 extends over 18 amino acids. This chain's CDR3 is CASSLSGPGTGFLETQYF. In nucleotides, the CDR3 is TGTGCCAGCAGTTTATCGGGACCCGGGACAGGGTTTTTGGAGACCCAGTACTTC.

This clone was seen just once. CDR3 bases: TGTGCCAGCGGCAAAAGAAGTGGGACTTACGGCACAGATACGCAGTATTTT. Encoded protein: CASGKRSGTYGTDTQYF. J is TRBJ2-3 and V is TRBV7-9, with a possible D match to TRBD2 (6 bases). Germline CDR1 and CDR2: SEHNR and FQNEAQ (reference sequence). V lost 8 bases and J lost 1, with 22 bases in between. This CDR3 comprises 17 residues.

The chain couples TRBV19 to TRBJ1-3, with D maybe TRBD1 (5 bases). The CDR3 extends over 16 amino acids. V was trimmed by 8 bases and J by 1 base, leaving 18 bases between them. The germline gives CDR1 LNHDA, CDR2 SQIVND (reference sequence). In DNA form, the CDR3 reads TGTGCCAGTCATAAAGGGCAGGGCTCATCTGGAAACACCATATATTTT. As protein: CASHKGQGSSGNTIYF.

The CDR3, as DNA: TGTGCCAGCAGTTTAGTCCCCGGGACAGGGGGCTATGGCTACACCTTC. Translating gives CASSLVPGTGGYGYTF. The V call is TRBV27, the J call TRBJ1-2; 11 bases fit TRBD1. The germline CDR1 and CDR2 sequences are MNHEY and SMNVEV (reference sequence). The J segment lost 4 bases and the V segment lost 2 bases, leaving 6 bases of the junction unmatched. The CDR3 has 16 amino acids.

The CDR3 sequence: CASWERGSQETQYF. The CDR3 DNA reads TGTGCCAGTTGGGAGAGGGGCAGCCAAGAGACCCAGTACTTC. The genes are TRBV6-6 and TRBJ2-5; either TRBD1 or TRBD2 may supply D (5 bases each). The CDR3 covers 14 residues. V was trimmed by 9 bases and J by 1 base, leaving 15 bases between them. Looked up from germline, CDR1 is MNHNY and CDR2 is SVGAGI (reference sequence).

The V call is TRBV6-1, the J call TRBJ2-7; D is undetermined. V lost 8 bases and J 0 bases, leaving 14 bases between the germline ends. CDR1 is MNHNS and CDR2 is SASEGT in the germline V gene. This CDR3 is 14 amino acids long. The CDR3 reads CASDSPRSSYEQYF. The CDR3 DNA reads TGTGCCAGCGACTCCCCGCGGTCCTCCTACGAGCAGTACTTC.

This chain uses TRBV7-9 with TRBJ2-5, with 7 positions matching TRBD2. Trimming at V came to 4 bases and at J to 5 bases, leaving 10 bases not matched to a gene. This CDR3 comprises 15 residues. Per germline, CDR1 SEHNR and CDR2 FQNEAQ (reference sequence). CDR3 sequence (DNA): TGTGCCAGCAGCTCGCCCGGACGGGGGGTTGAGACCCAGTACTTC. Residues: CASSSPGRGVETQYF.

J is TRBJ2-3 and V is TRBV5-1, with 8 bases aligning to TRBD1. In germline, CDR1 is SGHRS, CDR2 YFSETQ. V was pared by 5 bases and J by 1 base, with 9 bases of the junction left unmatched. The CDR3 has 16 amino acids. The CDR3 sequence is CASSRPDRGGTDTQYF. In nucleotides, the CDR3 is TGCGCCAGCAGTCGCCCCGACAGGGGCGGCACAGATACGCAGTATTTT.

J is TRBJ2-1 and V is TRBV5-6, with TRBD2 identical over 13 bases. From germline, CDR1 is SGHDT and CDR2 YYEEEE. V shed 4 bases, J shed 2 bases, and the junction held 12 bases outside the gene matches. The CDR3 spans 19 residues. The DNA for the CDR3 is TGTGCCAGCAGCCCTACGAGGACTAGCGGGAGTCGCCCCTACAATGAGCAGTTCTTC. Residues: CASSPTRTSGSRPYNEQFF.

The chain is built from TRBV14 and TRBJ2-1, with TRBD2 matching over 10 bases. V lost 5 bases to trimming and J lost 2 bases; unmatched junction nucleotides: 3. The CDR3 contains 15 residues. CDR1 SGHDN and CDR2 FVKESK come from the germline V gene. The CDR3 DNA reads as TGTGCCAGCAGCAGGACTAGCGGAACCTACAATGAGCAGTTCTTC. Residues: CASSRTSGTYNEQFF.

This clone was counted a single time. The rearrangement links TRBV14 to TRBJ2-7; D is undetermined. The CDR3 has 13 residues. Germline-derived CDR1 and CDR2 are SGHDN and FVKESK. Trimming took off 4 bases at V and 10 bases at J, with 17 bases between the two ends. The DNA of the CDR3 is TGTGCCAGCAGCCCCCCGAATTTGATAACTCAGTACTTC. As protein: CASSPPNLITQYF.

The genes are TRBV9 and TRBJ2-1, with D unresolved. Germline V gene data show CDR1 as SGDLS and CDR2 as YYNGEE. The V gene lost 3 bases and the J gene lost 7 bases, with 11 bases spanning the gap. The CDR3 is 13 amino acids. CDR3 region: CASSGRVRNEQFF. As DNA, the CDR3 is TGTGCCAGCAGCGGAAGAGTTAGGAATGAGCAGTTCTTC.

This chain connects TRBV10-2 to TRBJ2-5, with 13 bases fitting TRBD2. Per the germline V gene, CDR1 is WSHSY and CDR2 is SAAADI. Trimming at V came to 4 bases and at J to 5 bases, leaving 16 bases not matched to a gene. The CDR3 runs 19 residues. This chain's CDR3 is CASSGTTGTSGNIWETQYF. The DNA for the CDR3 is TGCGCCAGCAGTGGAACAACCGGGACTAGCGGGAACATCTGGGAGACCCAGTACTTC.

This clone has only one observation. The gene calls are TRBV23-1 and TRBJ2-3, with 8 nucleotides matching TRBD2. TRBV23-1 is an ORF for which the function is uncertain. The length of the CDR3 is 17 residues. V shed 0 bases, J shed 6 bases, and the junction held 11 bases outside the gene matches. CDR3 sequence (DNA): TGCGCCAGCAGTCAATCGACACACGAGCGGGGGAACGATACGCAGTATTTT. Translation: CASSQSTHERGNDTQYF.

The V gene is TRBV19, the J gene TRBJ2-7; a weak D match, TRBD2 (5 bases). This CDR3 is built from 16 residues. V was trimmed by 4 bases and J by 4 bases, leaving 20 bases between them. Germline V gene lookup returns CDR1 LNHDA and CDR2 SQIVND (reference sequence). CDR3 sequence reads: CASSTAGPPPFYEQYF. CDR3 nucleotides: TGTGCCAGTAGTACCGCGGGTCCGCCTCCATTTTACGAGCAGTACTTC.

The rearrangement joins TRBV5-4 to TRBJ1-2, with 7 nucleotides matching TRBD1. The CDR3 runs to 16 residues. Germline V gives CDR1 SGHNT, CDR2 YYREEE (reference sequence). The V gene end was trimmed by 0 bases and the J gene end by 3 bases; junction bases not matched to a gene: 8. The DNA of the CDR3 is TGTGCCAGCAGCTTGGGGCAGACAGGGAACCACTATGGCTACACCTTC. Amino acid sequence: CASSLGQTGNHYGYTF.

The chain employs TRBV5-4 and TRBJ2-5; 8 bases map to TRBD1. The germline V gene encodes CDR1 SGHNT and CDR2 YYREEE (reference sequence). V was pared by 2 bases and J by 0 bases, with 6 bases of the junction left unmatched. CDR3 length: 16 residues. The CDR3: CASSFPGQDNQETQYF. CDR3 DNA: TGTGCCAGCAGCTTCCCGGGACAGGATAACCAAGAGACCCAGTACTTC.

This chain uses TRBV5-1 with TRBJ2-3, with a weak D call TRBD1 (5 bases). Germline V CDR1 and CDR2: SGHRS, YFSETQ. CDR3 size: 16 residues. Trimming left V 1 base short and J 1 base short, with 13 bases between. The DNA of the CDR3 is TGCGCCAGCAGCTTGAGGGGCAGGTCGGGCACAGATACGCAGTATTTT. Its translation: CASSLRGRSGTDTQYF. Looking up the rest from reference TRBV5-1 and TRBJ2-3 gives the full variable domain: KAGVTQTPRYLIKTRGQQVTLSCSPISGHRSVSWYQQTPGQGLQFLFEYFSETQRNKGNFPGRFSGRQFSNSRSEMNVSTLELGDSALYLCASSLRGRSGTDTQYFGPGTRLTVL.